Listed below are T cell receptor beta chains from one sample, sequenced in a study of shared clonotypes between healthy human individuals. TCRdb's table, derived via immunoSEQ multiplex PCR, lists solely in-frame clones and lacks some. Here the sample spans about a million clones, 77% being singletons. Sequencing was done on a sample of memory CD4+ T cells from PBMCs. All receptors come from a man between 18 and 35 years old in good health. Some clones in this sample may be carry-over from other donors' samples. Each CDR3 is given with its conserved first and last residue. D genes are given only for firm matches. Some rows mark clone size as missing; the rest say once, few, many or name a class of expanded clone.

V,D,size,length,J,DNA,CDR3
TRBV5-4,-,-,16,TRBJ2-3,TGTGCCAGCAGCGGGTCTAGCGTTCGGAACACAGATACGCAGTATTTT,CASSGSSVRNTDTQYF
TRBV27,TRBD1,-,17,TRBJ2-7,TGTGCCAGCAGTTTATGGTTTTTGGGACAGGGGAGAGCCGAGCAGTACTTC,CASSLWFLGQGRAEQYF
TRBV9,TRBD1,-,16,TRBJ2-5,TGTGCCAGCAGCAGACAGGTCTCAGGGGGCCAAGAGACCCAGTACTTC,CASSRQVSGGQETQYF
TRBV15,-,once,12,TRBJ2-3,TGTGCCACCAGCAGAGATCGCGGACTACAGTATTTT,CATSRDRGLQYF
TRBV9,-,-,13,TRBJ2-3,TGTGCCAGTACCCCCCCGGGCACAGATACGCAGTATTTT,CASTPPGTDTQYF
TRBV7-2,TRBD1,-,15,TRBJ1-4,TGTGCCAGCAGCTTAGGGCAGGGGGTGGGTGAAAAACTGTTTTTT,CASSLGQGVGEKLFF
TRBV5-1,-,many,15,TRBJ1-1,TGCGCCAGCAGCTTGGATGGCCGCATGAACACTGAAGCTTTCTTT,CASSLDGRMNTEAFF
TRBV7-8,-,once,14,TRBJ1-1,TGTGCCAGCAGCTTAGCGATCGGGACGACTGAAGCTTTCTTT,CASSLAIGTTEAFF
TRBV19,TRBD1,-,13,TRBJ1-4,TGTGCCACCCACCGGGACAGGGATGAAAAACTGTTTTTT,CATHRDRDEKLFF
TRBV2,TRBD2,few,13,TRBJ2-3,TGTGCCAGCTTCCAGCGGGGTGGGGATACGCAGTATTTT,CASFQRGGDTQYF
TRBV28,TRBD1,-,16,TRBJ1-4,TGTGCCAGCAGCCTAGGAAGGGACAGAAACCGTGAAAAACTGTTTTTT,CASSLGRDRNREKLFF
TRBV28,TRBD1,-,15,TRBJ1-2,TGTGCCAGCAGACCCCCCGCAGGACAGGGTAGCGGCTACACCTTC,CASRPPAGQGSGYTF
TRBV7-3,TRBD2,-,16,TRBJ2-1,TGTGCCAGCAGCGATGGGACTAGCGGGCGGGTGGAGGAGCAGTTCTTC,CASSDGTSGRVEEQFF
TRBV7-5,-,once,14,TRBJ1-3,TGTGTCAGAAGCTTAAGGGGATTTGGAAACACCATATATTTT,CVRSLRGFGNTIYF
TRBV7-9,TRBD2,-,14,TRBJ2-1,TGTGCCAGCAGCCCGCTAGCGGGCTACAATGAGCAGTTCTTC,CASSPLAGYNEQFF
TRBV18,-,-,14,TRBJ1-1,TGTGCCAGCTCACCAACAACAGGAAACACTGAAGCTTTCTTT,CASSPTTGNTEAFF
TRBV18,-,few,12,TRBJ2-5,TGTGCCAGCTCACCTCAACAAGAGACCCAGTACTTC,CASSPQQETQYF
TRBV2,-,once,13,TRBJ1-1,TGTGCCAGCAGTGAAGCGCAGGTTCCTGAAGCTTTCTTT,CASSEAQVPEAFF